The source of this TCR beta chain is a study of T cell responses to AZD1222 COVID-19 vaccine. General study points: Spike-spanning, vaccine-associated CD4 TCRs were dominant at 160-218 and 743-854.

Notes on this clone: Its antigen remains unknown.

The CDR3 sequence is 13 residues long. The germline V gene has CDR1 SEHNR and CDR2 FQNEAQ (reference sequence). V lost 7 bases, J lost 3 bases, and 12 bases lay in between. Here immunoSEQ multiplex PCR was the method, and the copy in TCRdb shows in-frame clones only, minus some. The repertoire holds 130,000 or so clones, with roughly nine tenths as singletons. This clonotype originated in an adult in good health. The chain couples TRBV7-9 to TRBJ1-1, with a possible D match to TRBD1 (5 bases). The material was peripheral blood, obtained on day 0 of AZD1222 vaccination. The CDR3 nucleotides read TGTGCCAGCACTCCCGTAGGGGACACTGAAGCTTTCTTT. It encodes CASTPVGDTEAFF.